The 6 T cell receptor beta chains below all came from one sample that was sequenced in a study of cytomegalovirus exposure and HLA in healthy donors. Primers for the PCR totalled 60 Vbeta and 13 Jbeta. Data came from immunoSEQ multiplex PCR; TCRdb stores just in-frame clones and leaves some out. This sample contains 30,000 to 50,000 clones. The sequenced material came from PBMCs. Receptors were obtained from a woman aged 25 to 39 in good health and CMV-seropositive.

The chain has TRBV2 and TRBJ2-2; TRBD1 agrees at 9 bases. The V gene's germline CDR1 is SNHLY and CDR2 FYNNEI. V lost 3 bases, J lost 3 bases, and 11 bases stayed unmatched. CDR3 length: 18 residues. The CDR3 loop reads CASSDSTGGASDTGELFF. In DNA, the CDR3 is TGTGCCAGCAGTGATTCGACAGGGGGAGCGAGCGACACCGGGGAGCTGTTTTTT.

V is TRBV2 and J is TRBJ2-5; unclear D gene. Deletions cut 3 bases from V and 3 bases from J, with 14 bases between. The CDR3 has 15 residues. Germline V CDR1 and CDR2: SNHLY, FYNNEI. In DNA form, the CDR3 reads TGTGCCAGCAGTGAGCAGACTGACCCTGAAGAGACCCAGTACTTC. This gives the protein CASSEQTDPEETQYF.

The gene calls are TRBV7-9 and TRBJ2-3, with 9 bases that match TRBD1. Germline CDR1 and CDR2: SEHNR and FQNEAQ (reference sequence). V lost 1 base, J lost 2 bases, and 13 bases stayed unmatched. CDR3 size: 19 residues. The CDR3 here is CASSLEWGQGARDTDTQYF. As DNA, the CDR3 is TGTGCCAGCAGCTTAGAGTGGGGACAGGGTGCTAGAGACACAGATACGCAGTATTTT.

The V call is TRBV6-1, the J call TRBJ1-2; D gene ambiguous. Per germline, CDR1 MNHNS and CDR2 SASEGT. V was trimmed by 7 bases and J by 2 bases, leaving 14 bases between them. The CDR3 is 14 residues long. In nucleotides, the CDR3 is TGTGCCAGCACCCGCTCCCCGGAGAACTATGGCTACACCTTC. Translating gives CASTRSPENYGYTF.

The V and J genes are TRBV7-2 and TRBJ1-1, with 7 bases identical to TRBD1. The germline gives CDR1 SGHTA, CDR2 FQGNSA. The junction had 19 bases not matched to a gene; V was cut back by 0 bases and J by 6 bases. This CDR3 has 19 residues. CDR3 protein: CASSLASSQRQGIPPEAFF. In nucleotides, the CDR3 is TGTGCCAGCAGCTTAGCCTCGAGTCAAAGACAGGGTATCCCCCCTGAAGCTTTCTTT.

The gene calls are TRBV11-2 and TRBJ1-3, with D unclear. The CDR3 covers 14 residues. Trimming left V 2 bases short and J 6 bases short, with 11 bases between. The germline CDR1 and CDR2 sequences are SGHAT and FQNNGV. CDR3 residues: CASSLFTWQNTIYF. CDR3 DNA: TGTGCCAGCAGCTTATTTACGTGGCAAAACACCATATATTTT.